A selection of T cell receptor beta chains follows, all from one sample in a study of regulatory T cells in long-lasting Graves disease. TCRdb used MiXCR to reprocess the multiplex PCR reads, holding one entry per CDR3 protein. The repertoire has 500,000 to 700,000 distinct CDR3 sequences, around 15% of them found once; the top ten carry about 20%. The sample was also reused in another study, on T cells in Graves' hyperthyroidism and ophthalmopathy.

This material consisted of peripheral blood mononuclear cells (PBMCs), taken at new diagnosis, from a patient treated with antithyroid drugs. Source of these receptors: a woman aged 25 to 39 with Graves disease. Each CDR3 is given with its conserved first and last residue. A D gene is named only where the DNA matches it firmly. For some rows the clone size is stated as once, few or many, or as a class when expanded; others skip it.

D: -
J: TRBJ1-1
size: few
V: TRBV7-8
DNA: TGTGCCAGCAGCCCTCGTTTGTGGTTTGGTGAAGCTTTCTTT
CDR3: CASSPRLWFGEAFF

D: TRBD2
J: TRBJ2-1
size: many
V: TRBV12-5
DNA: TGTGCTAGTGGGGGGGGACTAGCGGGAGCTGGCAATGAGCAGTTCTTC
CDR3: CASGGGLAGAGNEQFF

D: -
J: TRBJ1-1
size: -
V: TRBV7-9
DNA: TGTGCCAGCAGCTTGGAGTTAGGAGAAGTAAACACTGAAGCTTTCTTT
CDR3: CASSLELGEVNTEAFF

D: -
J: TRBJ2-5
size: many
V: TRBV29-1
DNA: TGCAGCGTTGGGCAGGGCAAGACCCAGTACTTC
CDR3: CSVGQGKTQYF

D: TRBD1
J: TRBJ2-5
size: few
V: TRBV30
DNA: TGTGCCTGGAGCAGGGGGCCGGGGGAGACCCAGTACTTC
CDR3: CAWSRGPGETQYF

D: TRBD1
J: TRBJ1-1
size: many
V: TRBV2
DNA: TGTGCCAGCAGCTTACAGGGGGCAAGCACTGAAGCTTTCTTT
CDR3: CASSLQGASTEAFF

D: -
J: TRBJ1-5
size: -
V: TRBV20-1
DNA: TGCAGTGCTAGGCTGAACAGGGATAGCAATCAGCCCCAGCATTTT
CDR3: CSARLNRDSNQPQHF

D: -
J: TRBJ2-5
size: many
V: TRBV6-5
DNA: TGTGCCAGCAGTTCCACTGGGGGGCATGCAGAGACCCAGTACTTC
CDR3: CASSSTGGHAETQYF

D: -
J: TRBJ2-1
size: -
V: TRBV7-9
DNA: TGTGCCAGCAGCTTGGGTTACGCGGGCCATGAGCAGTTCTTC
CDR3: CASSLGYAGHEQFF

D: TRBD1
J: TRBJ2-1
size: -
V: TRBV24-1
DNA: TGTGCCACCAGTGATTACAGGGGCTCCTACAATGAGCAGTTCTTC
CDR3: CATSDYRGSYNEQFF

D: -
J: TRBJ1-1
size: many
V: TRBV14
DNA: TGTGCCAGCAGCCAAGGACGGATCACTGAAGCTTTCTTT
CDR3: CASSQGRITEAFF

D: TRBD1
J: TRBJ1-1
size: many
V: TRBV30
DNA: TGTGCCTGGAGTGTAGCAGGGGGCACTGAAGCTTTCTTT
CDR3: CAWSVAGGTEAFF

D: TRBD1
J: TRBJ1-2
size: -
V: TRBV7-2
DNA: TGTGCCAGCAAGAAACAGGGGGGAGTCTATGGCTACACCTTC
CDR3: CASKKQGGVYGYTF

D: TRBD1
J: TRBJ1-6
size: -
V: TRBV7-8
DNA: TGTGCCAGCAGCGAGGACCACAGGGGTTTTAATTCACCCCTCCACTTT
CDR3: CASSEDHRGFNSPLHF

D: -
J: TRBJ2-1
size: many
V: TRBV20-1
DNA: TGCAGTGCTAGAGTGGGGGGATCCTACAATGAGCAGTTCTTC
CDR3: CSARVGGSYNEQFF

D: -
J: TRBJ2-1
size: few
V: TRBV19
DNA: TGTGCCAGTAGTATGGAGACAGTCTACAATGAGCAGTTCTTC
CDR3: CASSMETVYNEQFF

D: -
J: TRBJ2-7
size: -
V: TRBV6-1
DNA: TGTGCCAGCAGTGAAGCTCTGAGGGCCTCACTCTACGAGCAGTACTTC
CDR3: CASSEALRASLYEQYF

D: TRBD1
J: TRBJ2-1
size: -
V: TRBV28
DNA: TGTGCCAGCAGAACCCCGGGACAGGCCTACAATGAGCAGTTCTTC
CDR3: CASRTPGQAYNEQFF

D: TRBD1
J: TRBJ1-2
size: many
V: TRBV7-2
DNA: TGTGCCAGCAGCTTAGCGAGGACAGGGTCGGAAGGCTACACCTTC
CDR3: CASSLARTGSEGYTF

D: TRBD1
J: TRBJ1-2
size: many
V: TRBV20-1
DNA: TGCAGTGTCCGGACAGGGGACTATGGCTACACCTTC
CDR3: CSVRTGDYGYTF

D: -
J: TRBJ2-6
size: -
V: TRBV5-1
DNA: TGCGCCAGCAGCTCGAAGGATCGCTCTGGGGCCAACGTCCTGACTTTC
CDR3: CASSSKDRSGANVLTF

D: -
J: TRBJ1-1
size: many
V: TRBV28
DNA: TGTGCCAGCAGCAAACAGAGGAACACTGAAGCTTTCTTT
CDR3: CASSKQRNTEAFF

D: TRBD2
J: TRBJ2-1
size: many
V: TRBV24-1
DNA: TGTGCCACCAGTGAACCTAGCGGGAGAAATGAGCAGTTCTTC
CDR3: CATSEPSGRNEQFF

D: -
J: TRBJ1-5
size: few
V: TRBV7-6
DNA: TGTGCCAGCAGCTGGGACGGTAGCAATCAGCCCCAGCATTTT
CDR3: CASSWDGSNQPQHF

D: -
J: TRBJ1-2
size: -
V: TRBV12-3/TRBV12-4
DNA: TGTGCCAGCAGTGCCAGGGGAGATGGCTACACCTTC
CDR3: CASSARGDGYTF

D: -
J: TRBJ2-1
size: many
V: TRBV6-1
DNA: TGTGCCAGCAGGCAGGGATTTTGGACTAACAAGCAGTTCTTC
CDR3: CASRQGFWTNKQFF

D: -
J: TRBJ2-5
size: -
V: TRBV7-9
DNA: TGTGCCAGCAGCTTAGTGTCCCGAGAGACCCAGTACTTC
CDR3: CASSLVSRETQYF

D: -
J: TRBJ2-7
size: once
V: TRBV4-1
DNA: TGCGCCAGCAGCCAAGATCCTAGGACACTATACGAGCAGTACTTC
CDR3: CASSQDPRTLYEQYF

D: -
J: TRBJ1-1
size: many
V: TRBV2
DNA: TGTGCCAGCAGTCGCAGCTTTGAAGCTTTCTTT
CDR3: CASSRSFEAFF

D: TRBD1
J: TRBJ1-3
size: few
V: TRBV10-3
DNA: TGTGCCATCAGTGACAAGACAGGGGTAATCGGAAACACCATATATTTT
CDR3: CAISDKTGVIGNTIYF

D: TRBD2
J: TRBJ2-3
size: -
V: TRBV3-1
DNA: TGTGCCAGCAGCCAAGAAGGGGCGGGAGGAGATACGCAGTATTTT
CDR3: CASSQEGAGGDTQYF

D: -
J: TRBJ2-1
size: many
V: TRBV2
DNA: TGTGCCAGCGTTGGCCCTGAAAAGGCGGTCTACAATGAGCAGTTCTTC
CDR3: CASVGPEKAVYNEQFF

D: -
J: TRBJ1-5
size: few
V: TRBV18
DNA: TGTGCCAGCTCACCAGATCAGGGGCAGCCCCAGCATTTT
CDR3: CASSPDQGQPQHF

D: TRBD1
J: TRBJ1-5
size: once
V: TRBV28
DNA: TGTGCCAGCAGTTTATCGCCTCGGACAGGGTCAGATCAGCCCCAGCATTTT
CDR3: CASSLSPRTGSDQPQHF

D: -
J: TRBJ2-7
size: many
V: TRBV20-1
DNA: TGCAGTGCTTCGACAGGAGACTACGAGCAGTACTTC
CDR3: CSASTGDYEQYF

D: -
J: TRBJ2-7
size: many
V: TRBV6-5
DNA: TGTGCCAGCAGTTACGGGGGCCGATACTACGAGCAGTACTTC
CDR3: CASSYGGRYYEQYF

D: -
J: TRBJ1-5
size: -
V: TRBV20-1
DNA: TGCAGTGCTAGAGATTACGGGTATAGCAATCAGCCCCAGCATTTT
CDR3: CSARDYGYSNQPQHF

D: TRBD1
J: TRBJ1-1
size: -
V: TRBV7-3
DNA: TGTGCCAGCAGCCTAAGAGGGACAGCTGGAGAAAAGACTGAAGCTTTCTTT
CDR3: CASSLRGTAGEKTEAFF

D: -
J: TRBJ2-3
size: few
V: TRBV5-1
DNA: TGCGCCAGCAGCTCCCGGGACCTAAAATACACAGATACGCAGTATTTT
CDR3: CASSSRDLKYTDTQYF

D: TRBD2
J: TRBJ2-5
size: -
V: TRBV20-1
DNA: TGCAGTGTGGATGGGGGGGGGTATGGTAAAGAGACCCAGTACTTC
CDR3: CSVDGGGYGKETQYF

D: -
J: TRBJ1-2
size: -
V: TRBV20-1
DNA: TGCAGCCCAAACTTCTATGGCTACACCTTC
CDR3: CSPNFYGYTF